A single sample is the source of the 2 T cell receptor beta chains below, sequenced in a study of cytomegalovirus exposure and HLA in healthy donors. Both 60 Vbeta primers and 13 Jbeta primers went into the PCR. This table comes from immunoSEQ multiplex PCR, and its TCRdb copy is limited to in-frame clones, with some not included. Among approximately 160,000 clones listed, 77% were seen once. Sequencing was performed on PBMCs. Receptors were obtained from a woman aged 25 to 45 in good health and CMV-seronegative.

The J gene is TRBJ1-1, the V gene TRBV4-1, with 9 bases identical to TRBD1. Germline loops: CDR1 MGHRA, CDR2 YSYEKL. The CDR3 loop spans 19 amino acids. V shed 0 bases, J shed 1 base, and the junction held 12 bases outside the gene matches. The CDR3: CASSQDSPGTGFKNTEAFF. For the CDR3, the DNA is TGCGCCAGCAGCCAAGACTCCCCCGGGACAGGGTTCAAGAACACTGAAGCTTTCTTT.

The DNA for the CDR3 is TGTGCCAGCAGTCGTGAGGGGAGGGGAACTAACTATGGCTACACCTTC. Translation gives CASSREGRGTNYGYTF. The chain joins TRBV27 to TRBJ1-2; TRBD1 is a possible D gene (5 bases). CDR3 length: 16 amino acids. Germline V gene data show CDR1 as MNHEY and CDR2 as SMNVEV (reference sequence). Trimming took off 5 bases at V and 0 bases at J, with 16 bases between the two ends.